What follows describes a single TCR beta chain. This clonotype has a count of ten or more. Its specific antigen is unknown. No per-base quality is available; no much larger clone lies one base away. What the time point label conveys for this sample: newly diagnosed GD, antithyroid drugs for less than 3 months. For both TCR sequencing and RNA sequencing, RNA was extracted from PBMCs in TRIzol. The diagnosis of Graves' disease followed American Thyroid Association guidelines. Patients were recruited from an endocrinology department in Xi'an, China. Each patient gave approximately 10 milliliters of peripheral blood, collected in an EDTA anticoagulant tube. PBMCs were isolated by Ficoll Paque Plus density gradient separation without further T cell sorting. RNA quality was checked with an Agilent 2100 Bioanalyzer and agarose gel, and concentration with a NanoDrop 2000. The library was obtained by multiplex PCR. Sequencing used an Illumina HiSeq 4000. iRepertoire HTBI primers and Arm-PCR amplification of CDR3 regions were used to construct TCR beta libraries. Gel purification was performed on PCR products prior to sequencing. The paper's data handling went like this. A total of around 59 TRBV and 14 TRBJ segments were identified across samples and were used for gene usage analysis of CDR3 amino acid clonotypes. Filtered high-quality paired reads were merged into contigs using COPE and FqMerger. Contigs were aligned with BLAST to IMGT TRBV, TRBD and TRBJ reference genes, and CDR3 was defined per IMGT. Any clonotype with a frequency above 0.1% was counted as a highly expanded clone. Shannon entropy served as the measure of repertoire diversity, while the Gini coefficient captured V-J evenness. A clonotype found in more than one individual was treated as public. The public reads were reprocessed in TCRdb via fastp at Q25 and MiXCR, keeping in-frame beta chains. Entries are consolidated by CDR3 protein sequence, retaining the most common genes and DNA. These V and J calls originate from TCRdb's pipeline instead of the authors' own analysis. In this sample the table shows some 220,000 distinct CDR3 sequences, approximately 18% of which occur a single time. In total, the top ten clones hold approximately 10% of the sample.

The CDR3, cysteine through phenylalanine, is 13 amino acids long. Of all the DNA, just the CDR3 is kept, 39 bases in frame from base 1. The CDR1 and CDR2 encoded by the germline V gene are SGHDT and YYEEEE. The V and J ends are trimmed by 0 bases and 8 bases, leaving 9 bases between them. This record comes from a study of regulatory T cells in long-lasting Graves disease (dated by TCRdb to about 2021). In the study overall: Patients with newly diagnosed Graves' disease had been on antithyroid drugs for under 3 months. Persistent Graves' disease patients were compared with newly diagnosed Graves' disease patients by peripheral blood TCR sequencing and RNA sequencing. The study was registered as a clinical trial and conducted in China. A total of about 35 samples underwent TCR sequencing: some 13 from persistent and roughly 20 from newly diagnosed Graves' disease patients.

General study outcomes and caveats: TRBV28, TRBJ1-2 and TRBJ2-5 were preferentially used in persistent disease, while TRBV20-1 and TRBJ2-1 were favored in newly diagnosed disease. As a limitation, the authors acknowledged that the small sample size may reduce accuracy. Only the TCR beta chain was sequenced and analyzed. A larger number of public clonotypes was shared among persistent patients (around 3,000) than among newly diagnosed patients (around 870). Persistent Graves' disease patients showed lower TCR Shannon entropy and fewer highly expanded clones than newly diagnosed patients, suggesting clonal expansion. Peripheral blood alone was examined, since thyroid tissue, which constituted the primary lesion, could not be accessed.

The data also belong to a second study, concerning T cells in Graves' hyperthyroidism and ophthalmopathy. The second study's paper adds: Stable Graves' hyperthyroidism was defined as the absence of progression to ophthalmopathy over 18 months of follow-up. Hyperthyroidism patients were aged 18 to 65 years and newly diagnosed, with disease duration of less than 2 months. Exclusion was applied to patients with uncontrolled infections, other autoimmune diseases, pregnancy or lactation. Diagnoses were established on the basis of clinical symptoms, serum thyroxine and TRAb, thyroid ultrasound, and orbital computed tomography. The first round of RT-PCR for the TCR CDR3 was performed with the HTBI primer set and the Qiagen OneStep RT-PCR kit. Most expanded thyroid clonotypes (frequency above 0.001) were also detected in blood, suggesting blood repertoires may reflect thyroid immune responses. Ophthalmopathy was separated from stable hyperthyroidism by a 13 V-J signature model, with over 85% sensitivity and roughly 81% specificity obtained in cross-validation and 80%/75% obtained in testing. During validation, the model predicted progression to ophthalmopathy a median of approximately 6.5 months ahead of onset, with roughly 65% sensitivity and under 85% specificity. To identify distinguishing TCR V-J signatures, a discovery cohort of 90 to 100 patients was used, comprising 43 with Graves' ophthalmopathy and around 57 with stable Graves' hyperthyroidism. Whether ophthalmopathy could be predicted prospectively was tested in an independent validation cohort made up of roughly 19 hyperthyroidism patients plus 17 patients who later progressed to ophthalmopathy. The approximately 90 discovery patients were divided at random into training and test sets in a 7:3 ratio. In addition, the study compared T-cell repertoires in thyroid tissue and in blood from 6 or 7 Graves' hyperthyroidism patients. After sampling, hyperthyroidism patients received methimazole starting at 30 mg daily, and ophthalmopathy patients received high-dose intravenous methylprednisolone. A second multiplex PCR round built the libraries, followed by size selection and purification. The libraries were sequenced on an Illumina HiSeq2000 using paired-end 100 bp reads. SOAPnuke was used to process the raw data, with reads discarded if the reads contained adapters or uncalled bases, had a mean Phred below 15, or lacked an exact constant-primer or identifier match. High-quality paired reads were merged with COPE v1.2.5, and unique nucleotide sequences were defined as clonotypes. MiTCR v1.1 was used to align clonotypes to the IMGT TRBV, TRBD and TRBJ reference segments. The analysis included only V-J combinations with a frequency above 0.0001, which together covered more than 98% of the repertoires. The TCS score was defined as the ratio of F50 (clonal expansion) to E x V (chaos), calculated using BLOSUM62-based TCRdist between CDR3 peptides within each V-J. Welch's t-statistics and random forest reduced 500 to 650 V-J features to about 13, which were used in a naive Bayes classifier (R e1071). No statistical method was used to fix the sample size in advance, and group allocation was not hidden from the investigators. The paper reports TCR Vbeta CDR3 sequencing of over 130 peripheral blood samples: under 45 ophthalmopathy, fewer than 80 hyperthyroidism and around 17 progressor patients.

The sequenced sample was peripheral blood mononuclear cells (PBMCs), obtained at new diagnosis, from a patient treated with antithyroid drugs. The chain is encoded by TRBV5-6 joined to TRBJ1-5; too little of a D gene remains to name it. The TCR was taken from a woman aged 25 to 39 with Graves disease. Donor details come from another sample of the same person, matched by shared clones. The DNA sequence reads TGTGCCAGCAGCTTGGGCGGACGAGAGCCCCAGCATTTT. Its amino acids are CASSLGGREPQHF. The full variable domain, completed from the reference TRBV5-6 and TRBJ1-5 proteins outside the CDR3, reads DAGVTQSPTHLIKTRGQQVTLRCSPKSGHDTVSWYQQALGQGPQFIFQYYEEEERQRGNFPDRFSGHQFPNYSSELNVNALLLGDSALYLCASSLGGREPQHFGDGTRLSIL.